This T cell receptor (beta chain) stems from a study of identical twins. This CDR3 spans 13 amino acids. The germline V gene encodes CDR1 DFQATT and CDR2 SNEGSKA (reference sequence). V shed 4 bases, J shed 5 bases, and the junction held 3 bases outside the gene matches. TCRdb called the 5' RACE reads again in MiXCR, with one record for every CDR3 protein. The sample shows more than 1.5 million distinct CDR3 sequences, under 35% of them seen only once. The sample holds a few counts of this clonotype. Sequencing was carried out using cord blood. The receptor was derived from a newborn girl in good health. This chain links TRBV20-1 with TRBJ1-5, with 9 bases matching TRBD1. The DNA for the CDR3 is TGCAGTGCTATCCGGACAGGGGATCAGCCCCAGCATTTT. Translated, it gives CSAIRTGDQPQHF.